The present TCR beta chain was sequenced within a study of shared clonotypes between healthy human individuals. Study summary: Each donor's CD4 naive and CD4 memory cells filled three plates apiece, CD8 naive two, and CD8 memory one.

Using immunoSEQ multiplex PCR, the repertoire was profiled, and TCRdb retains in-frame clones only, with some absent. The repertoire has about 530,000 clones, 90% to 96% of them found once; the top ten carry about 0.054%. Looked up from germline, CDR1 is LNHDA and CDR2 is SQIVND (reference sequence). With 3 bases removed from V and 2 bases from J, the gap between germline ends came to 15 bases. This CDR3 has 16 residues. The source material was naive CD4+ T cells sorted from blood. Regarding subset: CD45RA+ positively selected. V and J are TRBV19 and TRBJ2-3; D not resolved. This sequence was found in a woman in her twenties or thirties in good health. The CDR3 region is CASSIRLRLYTDTQYF. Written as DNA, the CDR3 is TGTGCCAGTAGTATTCGGCTGCGGCTATACACAGATACGCAGTATTTT.